The 13 T cell receptor beta chains presented below share a single source sample, sequenced in a study of blood T cell repertoires in COVID-19. Measured with immunoSEQ multiplex PCR; TCRdb has only the in-frame clones, and not every one. The profile shows roughly 70,000 clones, roughly 89% of them singletons. Sequenced sample: peripheral blood. Source of these receptors: a man aged 80 or over with acute or convalescent COVID-19.

The V call is TRBV12-3 or TRBV12-4, the J call TRBJ2-7, with 10 nucleotides matching TRBD1. The V and J ends lost 5 bases and 9 bases, in that order; junction bases with no gene match: 4. The CDR3 has 12 amino acids. The CDR3 reads CASSTRDRGQYF. The CDR3, as DNA: TGTGCCAGCAGTACCCGGGACAGGGGGCAGTACTTC.

CDR3 sequence reads: CASSPSSAQGMNGYTF. The CDR3 DNA is TGTGCCAGCAGCCCCTCGTCGGCGCAGGGAATGAATGGCTACACCTTC. The chain joins TRBV7-3 to TRBJ1-2, with a weak D call TRBD1 (5 bases). The CDR3 is 16 residues long. Trimming left V 5 bases short and J 6 bases short, with 22 bases between. From germline, CDR1 is SGHTA and CDR2 FQGTGA.

For this clone: The same CDR3 is also encoded by other DNA sequences in this sample. The genes are TRBV7-8 and TRBJ1-3, with 7 bases identical to TRBD1. V trimming: 5 bases; J trimming: 0 bases; junction bases outside the gene matches: 4. The CDR3 is 15 amino acids. Germline V lookup: CDR1 SGHVS, CDR2 FQNEAQ. DNA for the CDR3: TGTGCCAGCAGCCTGGGGACAGCCTCTGGAAACACCATATATTTT. Encoded protein: CASSLGTASGNTIYF.

The gene calls are TRBV29-1 and TRBJ1-1, with a weak D call TRBD1 (5 bases). V lost 1 base and J lost 7, with 16 bases in between. CDR3 size: 14 residues. In germline, CDR1 is SQVTM, CDR2 ANQGSEA. In DNA form, the CDR3 reads TGCAGCGTTGAAGGCGCTGGCCAGGGAGGTGAAGCTTTCTTT. The encoded protein is CSVEGAGQGGEAFF.

V gene TRBV19 combines with J gene TRBJ2-7, with 7 bases lining up with TRBD2. This CDR3 spans 13 amino acids. Germline values: CDR1 LNHDA, CDR2 SQIVND (reference sequence). V was clipped by 8 bases and J by 2 bases; unmatched bases: 6. CDR3 loop: CASRGGGAYEQYF. Written as DNA, the CDR3 is TGTGCCAGTCGTGGGGGGGGTGCCTACGAGCAGTACTTC.

This clone was found a few times. This chain joins TRBV18 and TRBJ1-1, with D possibly TRBD1 on 6 matching bases. This CDR3 is 11 amino acids long. V shed 1 base and J shed 11 bases, with 8 bases lying between them. Per germline, CDR1 KGHSH and CDR2 LQKENI. The CDR3 sequence is CASSPQGGAFF. CDR3 DNA sequence: TGTGCCAGCTCACCACAGGGGGGGGCTTTCTTT.

The chain carries TRBV21-1 and TRBJ1-5; the D call TRBD1 from the table was never checked on the DNA. TRBV21-1 is recorded as a pseudogene. The CDR3 runs to 16 residues. For the CDR3, the DNA is TGTGCCAGCAGCAAAGGCTTCGACAGGGAATATCAGCCCCAGCATTTT. Protein sequence: CASSKGFDREYQPQHF.

This rearrangement joins TRBV2 to TRBJ2-4; TRBD2 agrees at 10 bases. Germline V gene lookup returns CDR1 SNHLY and CDR2 FYNNEI. There are 15 residues in the CDR3. Germline trimming cut 2 bases from V and 8 bases from J; bases unmatched to any gene: 6. The CDR3 nucleotides read TGTGCCAGCAGTGAATCCAGCGGGAGGGCGCACATTCAGTACTTC. Translating gives CASSESSGRAHIQYF.

This clone was counted a few times. CDR3 amino acids: CASSLAGGSSYEQYF. In DNA form, the CDR3 reads TGCGCCAGCAGCTTGGCCGGGGGGAGCTCCTACGAGCAGTACTTC. The chain joins TRBV5-1 to TRBJ2-7; TRBD2 aligns across 7 bases. Germline V CDR1 and CDR2: SGHRS, YFSETQ. V lost 0 bases to trimming and J lost 0 bases; unmatched junction nucleotides: 3. The CDR3 is made up of 15 amino acids.

The genes are TRBV9 and TRBJ1-2; no reliable D call. The germline V gene has CDR1 SGDLS and CDR2 YYNGEE. V was shortened by 3 bases and J by 4 bases, with 10 bases between the two germline ends. The CDR3 sequence is 13 residues long. CDR3 in amino acids: CASSDGGPYGYTF. Written as DNA, the CDR3 is TGTGCCAGCAGCGACGGAGGGCCCTATGGCTACACCTTC.

The genes are TRBV2 and TRBJ1-2; D gene unclear. Trimming took off 2 bases at V and 0 bases at J, with 16 bases between the two ends. Germline values: CDR1 SNHLY, CDR2 FYNNEI. This CDR3 has 17 residues. CDR3 residues: CASSESWESGANYGYTF. DNA of the CDR3: TGTGCCAGCAGTGAATCGTGGGAGAGCGGAGCTAACTATGGCTACACCTTC.

The chain links TRBV10-3 to TRBJ2-2, with 8 nucleotides matching TRBD2. CDR1 is ENHRY and CDR2 is SYGVKD in the germline V gene. The CDR3 is 13 amino acids. The ends lost 9 bases at V and 3 bases at J; junction bases unmatched: 3. This CDR3 is CAISGIDTGELFF. The DNA of the CDR3 is TGTGCCATTAGCGGGATCGACACCGGGGAGCTGTTTTTT.

Only a few counts were recorded for this clone. The rearrangement uses TRBV4-1 and TRBJ1-2; D remains unclear. This CDR3 region has 15 residues. V was pared by 0 bases and J by 2 bases, with 10 bases between. Germline CDR1 and CDR2: MGHRA and YSYEKL. The CDR3 loop is CASSQDTRKNYGYTF. The DNA for the CDR3 is TGCGCCAGCAGCCAAGATACGAGAAAAAACTATGGCTACACCTTC.